A single TCR beta chain is shown here with its context. TCRdb reanalysed the 5' RACE reads using MiXCR and keeps one entry per CDR3 protein. Here the sample spans roughly 770,000 distinct CDR3 sequences, 15% to 20% being singletons. Trimming at V came to 5 bases and at J to 8 bases, leaving 9 bases not matched to a gene. CDR1 DFQATT and CDR2 SNEGSKA come from the germline V gene (reference sequence). The CDR3 has 13 residues. These data originate in a study of identical twins. This same sample was also part of a study on T cells expressing NK-cell markers. Turning to that study: Of the CD8+ T cell pool in roughly 6 donors, about 1.0-7.5% was accounted for by dominant NKG2C+ clonotypes. Clones of NKG2C+ T cells that had expanded were of unclear HCMV specificity.

The TCR comes from a woman under 30 in good health. Specimen: PBMCs. J is TRBJ2-1 and V is TRBV20-1, with TRBD2 identical over 7 bases. The chain's CDR3 is CSAVAGSRDEQFF. The CDR3 DNA reads TGCAGTGCTGTAGCGGGCTCTAGGGATGAGCAGTTCTTC.